This TCR beta chain is from a study of CD8+ T cells in alopecia areata. Study in general: Spontaneous alopecia affected the approximately 6-13-month-old C3H/HeJ graft donors, whose skin was transplanted to roughly 7-11-week-old female C3H/HeJ mice. Findings and limits, study-wide: Normal-skin resident alphabeta T cells also appear among scalp sample sequences. Affected lesional scalp, above all in alopecia totalis/universalis, was more clonal than normal scalp. Against the mouse data, patients shared TCRs less clearly, possibly for HLA reasons.

This clone was picked up a small number of times. What it binds is unknown. These gene names are mouse names. The read finishes 4 residues shy of the CDR3 end, and the germline J gene is used to complete it. RNA extraction was followed by reverse transcription into cDNA, which acted as the sequencing template. Using immunoSEQ multiplex PCR, the repertoire was profiled, and TCRdb retains in-frame clones only, with some absent. Recorded here are 270,000 or so clones, none singletons. Cells from pooled cutaneous lymph nodes were sorted by CD4, CD8alpha, NKG2D, NKG2ACE and other markers. Germline V gene data show CDR1 as LGHDT and CDR2 as YNNKQL (reference sequence). The CDR3 runs 12 residues.

The sequenced material came from CD4+ T cells sorted from a lymph node. This TCR came from a C3H/HeJ mouse with alopecia areata. The MHC haplotype recorded for the strain is H2-k. The rearrangement links TRBV4 to TRBJ2-1; 7 bases fit TRBD2. The CDR3 sequence: CASSRGGTEQFF. Incomplete CDR3 DNA: TGTGCCAGCAGCCGGGGGGGGACT.